This TCR beta chain is drawn from a study of blood T cell repertoires in COVID-19. On the study more broadly: Samples representing acute and convalescent COVID-19 were sourced from the United States, Italy and Spain.

From germline, CDR1 is SGHTA and CDR2 FQGNSA. This CDR3 region has 14 residues. V lost 3 bases and J lost 4, with 10 bases in between. TCRdb's table, derived via immunoSEQ multiplex PCR, lists solely in-frame clones and lacks some. The sample shows 200,000 to 300,000 clones, roughly 88% of them seen only once. This study enrolled people aged 18 to 89 from about two dozen US geographic areas. V usage is TRBV7-2 and J usage is TRBJ1-3; D is unresolved. The sample taken for sequencing was PBMCs or T cells enriched from blood (not recorded which). The origin of this receptor is a woman aged 40 to 50 with acute COVID-19. Here the CDR3 DNA reads TGTGCCAGCAGCTTCTCCCAGGTGGGAAACACCATATATTTT. Residues: CASSFSQVGNTIYF.